This T cell receptor beta chain was identified during a study of cytomegalovirus exposure and HLA in healthy donors. The overall study: Most genotyped donors, 75% to 85% of more than 300, had Caucasian-associated genetic ancestry.

There are a few counts of this clone. Its target is unknown. Study outcomes and limitations: Analyzed later, association rates of TCRs varied across HLA loci, with DRB1 most and HLA-C fewest. Analyzed later, most CMV-associated TCR beta chains appeared HLA-restricted.

Trimming took 7 bases from V and 2 from J, leaving 11 bases between them. Germline V gene data show CDR1 as SNHLY and CDR2 as FYNNEI. This CDR3 is 13 amino acids long. Primers included in the PCR were 60 Vbeta and 13 Jbeta primers. Study processing details: Counted up in a later analysis, unique TCR beta chains came to approximately 77 million, with around 12 million shared. This table comes from immunoSEQ multiplex PCR, and its TCRdb copy is limited to in-frame clones, with some not included. Clone size and V and J calls were adopted from that table, with D and trimming inferred from the DNA. The data show about 140,000 clones, 65% to 80% seen once.

V gene TRBV2 combines with J gene TRBJ2-5; D perhaps matches TRBD2 (5 bases). This TCR was recovered from a man aged 30-40 years in good health and CMV-seronegative. Material for sequencing was PBMCs. CDR3 coding DNA: TGTGCCAGCATGGCGGAGGCGCAAGAGACCCAGTACTTC. As protein: CASMAEAQETQYF.